One sample yielded the 23 T cell receptor beta chains listed below, sequenced in a study of T cell clonotyping in hematopoietic cell transplantation. The protocol was immunoSEQ multiplex PCR, while the TCRdb copy is restricted to in-frame clones and leaves out a portion. Among about 16,000 clones, about 57% were seen once, and the ten largest hold about 12%. This material consisted of PBMCs, taken 30 days after allogeneic stem cell transplant. These receptor sequences come from a male patient in his forties or fifties who had an allogeneic stem cell transplant from an unrelated donor, so T cells may come from the graft donor. Some clones in this sample may be carry-over from other donors' samples.

The chain employs TRBV27 and TRBJ2-5; no reliable D call. Germline V CDR1 and CDR2: MNHEY, SMNVEV (reference sequence). V was cut by 6 bases and J by 5 bases, with 16 bases left in between. This CDR3 has 14 residues. The CDR3: CASSRFALGETQYF. DNA of the CDR3: TGTGCCAGCAGCCGATTCGCCCTGGGGGAGACCCAGTACTTC.

This CDR3 is CSVDKGQETQYF. The CDR3 DNA reads as TGCAGCGTTGATAAGGGCCAAGAGACCCAGTACTTC. The J gene is TRBJ2-5, the V gene TRBV29-1; unclear D gene. Germline V gives CDR1 SQVTM, CDR2 ANQGSEA. V was clipped by 3 bases and J by 1 base, with 6 bases between them. The CDR3 totals 12 residues.

This clone was detected once. The chain couples TRBV30 to TRBJ1-1; D call uncertain. Trimming cost V 4 bases and J 0 bases, with 9 bases left between them. Germline loops: CDR1 GTSNPN, CDR2 SVGIG (reference sequence). The CDR3 covers 13 residues. The CDR3 nucleotides read TGTGCCTGGACCATAGTTGTGAACACTGAAGCTTTCTTT. Translated, it gives CAWTIVVNTEAFF.

This clone has just a few counts. The V call is TRBV7-8, the J call TRBJ1-1; D uncertain. The germline gives CDR1 SGHVS, CDR2 FQNEAQ. This CDR3 is built from 13 residues. V was trimmed by 6 bases and J by 6 bases, leaving 14 bases between them. The CDR3 region is CASSQTPGSEAFF. The CDR3 DNA reads TGTGCCAGCAGTCAAACCCCTGGGTCTGAAGCTTTCTTT.

J is TRBJ1-1 and V is TRBV7-2; possible D gene TRBD1, 6 bases. Trimming stripped 1 base from V and 7 bases from J, with 13 bases between. Germline V gene sequence: CDR1 SGHTA, CDR2 FQGNSA. This CDR3 spans 14 amino acids. CDR3 protein: CASSLVWGRGEAFF. The CDR3 DNA reads TGTGCCAGCAGCTTAGTGTGGGGGCGAGGTGAAGCTTTCTTT. The variable domain in full, completed from reference TRBV7-2 and TRBJ1-1, reads GAGVSQSPSNKVTEKGKDVELRCDPISGHTALYWYRQSLGQGLEFLIYFQGNSAPDKSGLPSDRFSAERTGGSVSTLTIQRTQQEDSAVYLCASSLVWGRGEAFFGQGTRLTVV.

The gene calls are TRBV30 and TRBJ1-2; D not resolved. CDR1 is GTSNPN, CDR2 SVGIG, per germline (reference sequence). CDR3 length equals 14 residues. V dropped 1 base and J dropped 2 bases, with 11 bases sitting between them. The CDR3 bases are TGTGCCTGGAGTGGGGGTGGAGGGAACTATGGCTACACCTTC. Translated, it gives CAWSGGGGNYGYTF.

V and J are TRBV30 and TRBJ1-2; D possibly corresponds to TRBD1 (6 bases). Trimming removed 7 bases from V and 3 bases from J, with 15 bases in between. The CDR3 runs 13 residues. Germline CDR1 and CDR2: GTSNPN and SVGIG (reference sequence). The CDR3 DNA reads TGTGCCTTGTTCGAGGGGGGCGACTATGGCTACACCTTC. As protein: CALFEGGDYGYTF.

The V call is TRBV29-1, the J call TRBJ1-5; D remains unclear. The CDR3 runs to 13 residues. The V and J ends lost 4 bases and 0 bases respectively, with 7 bases between them. CDR1 is SQVTM and CDR2 is ANQGSEA in the germline V gene. Here the CDR3 DNA reads TGCAGCGTTGTTCCGGATAGCAATCAGCCCCAGCATTTT. Translating gives CSVVPDSNQPQHF.

This clone appeared a few times. CDR3 bases: TGCAGCGCACAAAACACTGAAGCTTTCTTT. This sequence encodes CSAQNTEAFF. The rearrangement uses TRBV29-1 and TRBJ1-1; D is undetermined. The V end was cut by 7 bases, the J end by 2 bases, with 5 bases between. Germline lookup yields CDR1 SQVTM and CDR2 ANQGSEA. The CDR3 extends over 10 amino acids.

The chain joins TRBV9 to TRBJ1-2, with 7 bases fitting TRBD1. Germline V gene sequence: CDR1 SGDLS, CDR2 YYNGEE. V was pared by 3 bases and J by 4 bases, with 3 bases of the junction left unmatched. CDR3 length equals 13 residues. The CDR3 DNA reads TGTGCCAGCAGCGGGGACAGTCCCTATGGCTACACCTTC. This translates into CASSGDSPYGYTF.

This rearrangement joins TRBV30 to TRBJ2-5; perhaps TRBD1 as D (7 bases). This CDR3 has 14 residues. V lost 3 bases to trimming and J lost 5 bases, with 16 bases between them. Germline assignment: CDR1 GTSNPN and CDR2 SVGIG (reference sequence). The CDR3 sequence is CAWSEGGGRETQYF. The CDR3 region has the DNA TGTGCCTGGAGCGAAGGAGGGGGCCGGGAGACCCAGTACTTC.

The rearrangement uses TRBV9 and TRBJ1-1; no definite D call. V was shortened by 6 bases and J by 4 bases, with 10 bases between the two germline ends. In germline, CDR1 is SGDLS, CDR2 YYNGEE. The CDR3 is 12 amino acids. CDR3 sequence: CASKSVATEAFF. The CDR3 DNA reads TGTGCCAGCAAGTCTGTGGCCACTGAAGCTTTCTTT.

This clone was detected only once. The V gene is TRBV9, the J gene TRBJ2-7; TRBD2 matches at 7 bases. Germline CDR1 SGDLS, CDR2 YYNGEE. CDR3 length: 14 amino acids. V was pared by 3 bases and J by 2 bases, with 5 bases of the junction left unmatched. In DNA form, the CDR3 reads TGTGCCAGCAGCGACAGCGGGGTGCCCTACGAGCAGTACTTC. Its translation is CASSDSGVPYEQYF.

This clone was seen a few times. V gene TRBV30 combines with J gene TRBJ1-2; D call uncertain. The CDR3 sequence is 10 residues long. Germline-derived CDR1 and CDR2 are GTSNPN and SVGIG (reference sequence). Deletions cut 8 bases from V and 6 bases from J, with 10 bases between. The CDR3 nucleotides are TGTGCCCACCAGACCCATGGCTACACCTTC. The encoded protein is CAHQTHGYTF.

In this sample, this clone turned up once. The V gene is TRBV4-3, the J gene TRBJ2-1, with unresolved D. In germline, CDR1 is LGHNA, CDR2 YSLEER. This CDR3 comprises 17 residues. Trimming shortened V by 0 bases and J by 10 bases, and 22 bases separated the two germline ends. CDR3 sequence (DNA): TGCGCCAGCAGCCAAGATAACGCTAGGACGCTCAGAGGCGAGCAGTTCTTC. This sequence encodes CASSQDNARTLRGEQFF.

The chain recombines TRBV5-6 with TRBJ2-2; 7 positions agree with TRBD1. Germline CDR1 and CDR2: SGHDT and YYEEEE. V dropped 0 bases and J dropped 8; count of bases not matched to a gene: 7. The CDR3 spans 15 residues. CDR3 nucleotide sequence: TGTGCCAGCAGCTTGGACAGGGGAACTAGGGGGGAGCTGTTTTTT. It specifies CASSLDRGTRGELFF.

The V gene is TRBV19, the J gene TRBJ1-2; weak D call: TRBD1 (6 bases). V was clipped by 7 bases and J by 4 bases, with 13 bases between them. Germline loops: CDR1 LNHDA, CDR2 SQIVND (reference sequence). The length of the CDR3 is 13 residues. CDR3 nucleotide sequence: TGTGCCAGTACCCCCGGACAGCCCTATGGCTACACCTTC. Protein: CASTPGQPYGYTF. Looking up the rest from reference TRBV19 and TRBJ1-2 gives the full variable domain: DGGITQSPKYLFRKEGQNVTLSCEQNLNHDAMYWYRQDPGQGLRLIYYSQIVNDFQKGDIAEGYSVSREKKESFPLTVTSAQKNPTAFYLCASTPGQPYGYTFGSGTRLTVV.

The chain has TRBV10-1 and TRBJ1-5; D is possibly TRBD1 (5 bases). Germline V gene sequence: CDR1 WNHNN, CDR2 SYGVQD (reference sequence). V lost 3 bases, J lost 7 bases, and 7 bases lay in between. The CDR3 contains 12 residues. The CDR3 sequence: CASSDGAQPQHF. The DNA of the CDR3 is TGCGCCAGCAGTGATGGGGCCCAGCCCCAGCATTTT.

CDR3 protein: CAWSTRSAEAFF. In DNA form, the CDR3 reads TGTGCCTGGAGTACGAGGAGTGCTGAAGCTTTCTTT. The J gene is TRBJ1-1, the V gene TRBV30; D is ambiguous. This CDR3 region has 12 residues. CDR1 is GTSNPN and CDR2 is SVGIG in the germline V gene (reference sequence). V was pared by 2 bases and J by 6 bases, with 10 bases between.

CDR3: CASLGQGSYEQYF. In DNA form, the CDR3 reads TGTGCCTCCTTGGGCCAGGGCTCCTACGAGCAGTACTTC. This rearrangement joins TRBV5-6 to TRBJ2-7; perhaps TRBD1 as D (5 bases). This CDR3 spans 13 amino acids. V lost 10 bases to trimming and J lost 0 bases, with 14 bases between them. Germline assignment: CDR1 SGHDT and CDR2 YYEEEE. Full variable domain (missing parts from reference TRBV5-6 and TRBJ2-7): DAGVTQSPTHLIKTRGQQVTLRCSPKSGHDTVSWYQQALGQGPQFIFQYYEEEERQRGNFPDRFSGHQFPNYSSELNVNALLLGDSALYLCASLGQGSYEQYFGPGTRLTVT.

There are a few counts of this clone. CDR3 region: CASSLRVGMNTEAFF. DNA of the CDR3: TGTGCCAGCAGCTTGCGGGTTGGGATGAACACTGAAGCTTTCTTT. The rearrangement joins TRBV5-6 to TRBJ1-1; D not certain. Trimming stripped 1 base from V and 0 bases from J, with 10 bases between. Looked up from germline, CDR1 is SGHDT and CDR2 is YYEEEE. This CDR3 region has 15 residues.

This clone was picked up a small number of times. The chain is built from TRBV30 and TRBJ1-2; 8 bases align to TRBD1. V lost 0 bases and J lost 4; bases outside the gene matches: 7. The CDR3 contains 15 residues. Germline CDR1 and CDR2: GTSNPN and SVGIG (reference sequence). The CDR3 DNA reads TGTGCCTGGAGTGTCGGCAGGGGGCTCGGCTATGGCTACACCTTC. Its protein product is CAWSVGRGLGYGYTF.

The V gene is TRBV28, the J gene TRBJ2-7; D may match TRBD1 or TRBD2 (5 bases each). The CDR3 length is 15 residues. The germline gives CDR1 MDHEN, CDR2 SYDVKM. Trimming removed 3 bases at V and 3 bases at J, with 15 bases between. CDR3 sequence: CASSFLGVGGYEQYF. CDR3 nucleotide sequence: TGTGCCAGCAGTTTCCTGGGGGTAGGTGGCTACGAGCAGTACTTC.